This is a list of T cell receptor beta chains from one sample in a study of blood T cell repertoires in COVID-19. Profiling relied on immunoSEQ multiplex PCR, and the TCRdb table lists in-frame clones only, not all of them. The data hold about 400,000 clones, with around 92% observed a single time. Sequenced: peripheral blood. These receptors all stem from a man aged 35-49 years with acute or convalescent COVID-19. CDR3s include the opening cysteine and the closing phenylalanine or tryptophan. A D gene is named only where the DNA matches it firmly. Clone size appears in some rows only: once, few, many, or a class for an expanded clone.

>TRBV11-2|NA|TRBD2|TRBJ2-2
CAIPTIGGGALMVGELFF
TGTGCCATCCCGACGATAGGCGGGGGGGCCTTGATGGTCGGGGAGCTGTTTTTT
>TRBV9|NA|TRBD1|TRBJ2-7
CASSDRDHEQYF
TGTGCCAGCAGTGACAGGGACCACGAGCAGTACTTC
>TRBV5-1|NA|NA|TRBJ2-5
CASSLRGVTTRETQYF
TGCGCCAGCAGCTTGCGGGGAGTCACAACCAGGGAGACCCAGTACTTC
>TRBV4-2|NA|NA|TRBJ2-1
CASSQGGNYNEQFF
TGTGCCAGCAGCCAAGGCGGGAACTACAATGAGCAGTTCTTC
>TRBV6-1|NA|TRBD1|TRBJ1-2
CASSEVRGQGAGYGYTF
TGTGCCAGCAGTGAAGTGCGTGGGCAGGGGGCAGGTTATGGCTACACCTTC
>TRBV7-8|NA|TRBD1|TRBJ2-1
CASSLRTGSNEQFF
TGTGCCAGCAGCTTAAGGACAGGGAGCAATGAGCAGTTCTTC
>TRBV2|NA|NA|TRBJ2-7
CASSMRFGEQYF
TGTGCCAGCAGTATGAGGTTTGGGGAGCAGTACTTC
>TRBV6-6|NA|NA|TRBJ1-2
CASSPGGDGYTF
TGTGCCAGCAGTCCCGGGGGGGATGGCTACACCTTC
>TRBV6-5|NA|NA|TRBJ1-2
CASSKEQGRGYTF
TGTGCCAGCAGCAAAGAACAGGGTCGGGGCTACACCTTC
>TRBV7-9|NA|NA|TRBJ1-1
CASSLLVDTEAFF
TGTGCCAGCAGCTTGCTAGTCGACACTGAAGCTTTCTTT
>TRBV28|NA|NA|TRBJ2-5
CASSFSSQETQYF
TGTGCCAGCAGTTTTTCCAGCCAAGAGACCCAGTACTTC
>TRBV5-1|many|TRBD1|TRBJ2-7
CASSDQTGGNEQYF
TGCGCCAGCAGCGACCAGACAGGGGGCAACGAGCAGTACTTC
>TRBV4-3|once|NA|TRBJ1-6
CASSQDRTGSPLHF
TGCGCCAGCAGCCAAGATCGAACGGGGTCACCCCTCCACTTT
>TRBV28|NA|NA|TRBJ2-5
CASSPPDSQETQYF
TGTGCCAGCAGCCCACCGGACAGTCAGGAGACCCAGTACTTC
>TRBV19|NA|TRBD1|TRBJ2-5
CASSRGQNQETQYF
TGTGCCAGTAGTAGGGGACAGAACCAAGAGACCCAGTACTTC
>TRBV7-8|NA|TRBD1|TRBJ2-7
CASSQRRDRGSEQYF
TGTGCCAGCAGCCAACGCCGGGACAGGGGATCCGAGCAGTACTTC
>TRBV5-1|NA|NA|TRBJ1-2
CASSGGDGYTF
TGCGCCAGCAGTGGCGGGGATGGCTACACCTTC
>TRBV5-1|NA|TRBD2|TRBJ2-3
CASSQGLAGAPDTQYF
TGCGCCAGCAGCCAGGGACTAGCGGGAGCCCCAGATACGCAGTATTTT
>TRBV5-4|NA|NA|TRBJ1-1
CASSLGQVNTEAFF
TGTGCCAGCAGCTTGGGACAGGTGAACACTGAAGCTTTCTTT
>TRBV5-6|NA|TRBD1|TRBJ2-7
CASGDRRTYEQYF
TGTGCCAGCGGGGACAGGAGAACCTACGAGCAGTACTTC
>TRBV7-2|NA|TRBD1|TRBJ2-1
CASSLRQGTFLYNEQFF
TGTGCCAGCAGCCTCCGACAGGGGACCTTCCTGTACAATGAGCAGTTCTTC
>TRBV28|few|TRBD1|TRBJ1-2
CASSLGTGGFKSYGYTF
TGTGCCAGCAGTTTAGGGACAGGGGGCTTTAAATCGTATGGCTACACCTTC
>TRBV2|NA|TRBD2|TRBJ2-7
CASSALGSGRGAYEQYF
TGTGCCAGCAGTGCCCTTGGGAGCGGGAGGGGCGCCTACGAGCAGTACTTC
>TRBV10-3|NA|TRBD2|TRBJ2-3
CAIRNLSGRHTDTQYF
TGTGCCATCAGGAACCTTAGCGGGAGGCACACAGATACGCAGTATTTT
>TRBV11-3|NA|TRBD1|TRBJ1-1
CASSRTGGDTEAFF
TGTGCCAGCAGCCGGACAGGGGGGGACACTGAAGCTTTCTTT
>TRBV7-9|NA|NA|TRBJ1-4
CASSLVSGSPNEKLFF
TGTGCCAGCAGCTTAGTATCAGGGTCTCCTAATGAAAAACTGTTTTTT
>TRBV28|NA|TRBD1|TRBJ1-5
CASSPGGRDSNQPQHF
TGTGCCAGCAGTCCAGGGGGGCGCGATAGCAATCAGCCCCAGCATTTT
>TRBV6-6|NA|TRBD2|TRBJ2-1
CASSLRSGGTYNEQFF
TGTGCCAGCAGTCTCCGAAGCGGGGGGACCTACAATGAGCAGTTCTTC
>TRBV7-9|NA|TRBD1|TRBJ1-4
CASSSDRVSNEKLFF
TGTGCCAGCAGCTCGGACAGGGTTTCAAATGAAAAACTGTTTTTT
>TRBV29-1|NA|TRBD1|TRBJ1-1
CSVGGTGGVKAFF
TGCAGCGTTGGCGGGACAGGGGGTGTAAAAGCTTTCTTT
>TRBV27|NA|NA|TRBJ2-1
CASRQDSFDEQFF
TGTGCCAGCAGACAAGACAGCTTCGATGAGCAGTTCTTC
>TRBV2|NA|TRBD1|TRBJ2-7
CASSDSDRAFYEQYF
TGTGCCAGCAGTGACTCGGACAGGGCCTTCTACGAGCAGTACTTC
>TRBV28|NA|TRBD1|TRBJ1-1
CASSFPFRGDTEAFF
TGTGCCAGCAGTTTCCCCTTCAGGGGGGACACTGAAGCTTTCTTT
>TRBV12-3/TRBV12-4|NA|NA|TRBJ1-4
CASSRGGEKLFF
TGTGCCAGCAGTCGAGGAGGAGAAAAACTGTTTTTT
>TRBV21-1|NA|NA|TRBJ2-7
CASSKAGVPYEQYF
TGTGCCAGCAGCAAAGCCGGGGTCCCCTACGAGCAGTACTTC
>TRBV6-4|NA|NA|TRBJ1-6
CASSGYRATLHF
TGTGCCAGCAGCGGATACAGGGCCACCCTCCACTTT
>TRBV5-1|NA|TRBD1|TRBJ2-7
CASRRVSGTGVSYEQYF
TGCGCCAGCAGGCGGGTCTCCGGGACAGGGGTTTCCTACGAGCAGTACTTC
>TRBV28|NA|NA|TRBJ1-6
CASNDRHNSPLHF
TGTGCCAGCAACGACAGGCATAATTCACCCCTCCACTTT
>TRBV19|NA|TRBD1|TRBJ2-7
CASSIGTGVYEQYF
TGTGCCAGTAGTATCGGGACAGGGGTTTACGAGCAGTACTTC
>TRBV11-1|NA|TRBD2|TRBJ2-1
CASSQGLAGINEQFF
TGTGCCAGCAGCCAGGGACTAGCGGGAATCAATGAGCAGTTCTTC
>TRBV19|NA|TRBD1|TRBJ1-5
CASSIGRDRDNQPQHF
TGTGCCAGTAGTATAGGGAGGGACAGGGACAATCAGCCCCAGCATTTT
>TRBV28|NA|TRBD1|TRBJ1-4
CASGGTGVTTNEKLFF
TGTGCCAGCGGGGGGACAGGGGTAACAACTAATGAAAAACTGTTTTTT